This section outlines one TCR beta chain sequence together with its context. Its antigen remains undetermined. Per-base quality was not reported, and no clone a single base away is much larger than it. Blood samples were collected up to 4 times in the first month after transplant and then at least monthly when available. This sample was included in a study of graft-versus-host responses after intestinal transplantation (dated by TCRdb to about 2021). As for the study more broadly: Multivisceral, liver-intestinal, or isolated intestinal transplants were received by the recipients. Anti-thymocyte globulin induction was given to all recipients, followed by maintenance tacrolimus and steroids for two to four years. After intestinal transplantation, graft-versus-host and host-versus-graft alloreactive T cell clones were followed in the graft, circulation and bone marrow using bulk TCR-beta CDR3 sequencing. To identify alloreactive clones, pre-transplant mixed lymphocyte reaction products were sequenced and compared with unstimulated pre-transplant donor and recipient T cells. The cohort enrolled approximately 24 intestinal transplant recipients including one retransplant, and a few patients lacking pretransplant specimens were excluded. A peak of at least 4% donor T cells among recipient peripheral blood mononuclear cells was the definition used for donor T cell macrochimerism. Instead of going to the commercial service, samples from a few later patients were sequenced in-house on an Illumina MiSeq and processed with MiXCR.

Trimming costs V 7 bases and J 5 bases, and their ends lie 18 bases apart. According to the germline V gene (reference sequence), CDR1 reads LNHDA and CDR2 reads SQIVND. From its cysteine to its phenylalanine, the CDR3 spans 15 amino acids. The kept DNA is CDR3 alone, 45 bases in frame from the first base. The library was produced with the immunoSEQ multiplex PCR assay. High-throughput TCR-beta CDR3 sequencing of genomic DNA from most patients was performed by Adaptive Biotechnologies. As for the authors' bioinformatics: TCR sequencing data for around 20 patients were retrieved from Adaptive's ImmunoSEQ software; a few other patients were processed with MiXCR and VDJtools. CDR3 nucleotide sequences shared between donor and recipient were removed because their origin could not be assigned. To count as alloreactive, a clone needed at least 2-fold expansion over unstimulated cells and a minimum CFSE-low frequency of 0.002% (template counts) or 0.001% (read counts). Clones detected in sequenced pre-transplant spleen, lymph node, or MLR CFSE-low populations of the donor or recipient were defined as mappable. The cumulative frequency of alloreactive clones was calculated as a percentage of all sequences, weighted by copy number. TCRdb carries this immuneACCESS record with in-frame sequences only. Its versions omit some clonotypes, under half of them owing to an unresolved V gene in the studies checked, with the rest unexplained. V, J and clone size derive from that table, while D and trimming were established from the DNA sequence. The sample data list fewer than 8,500 clones, and 85% to 95% of these were observed just once. The top ten constitute 2.1% of the sample.

Beyond this particular receptor, the publication reports: GvH clones were detected in recipient bone marrow, and some of these GvH clones were observed earlier in ileal mucosa or blood, consistent with an intestinal mucosal origin. In the allografts of patients with donor T cell macrochimerism, GvH to HvG T cell clonal ratios were high. The relatively low number and heterogeneity of intestinal transplant patients limited the conclusions. Early after transplant, declines in HvG clones were associated with peak levels of circulating GvH clones.

The chain links TRBV19 with TRBJ2-1; 6 matching bases give a weak D call of TRBD2. The material was PBMCs, obtained 11 days after intestinal transplantation. The TCR sequence derives from a human patient who received an intestinal transplant, so some T cells may come from the graft donor. The CDR3 has the sequence CASTSRDSGHNEQFF. In nucleotides, the sequence is TGTGCCAGTACCTCCCGGGACTCAGGACACAATGAGCAGTTCTTC.